This TCR beta chain was captured in a study of blood T cell repertoires in COVID-19. Looking at the study overall: Acute and convalescent COVID-19 specimens originated in the United States, Italy and Spain.

TCRdb's table, derived via immunoSEQ multiplex PCR, lists solely in-frame clones and lacks some. This table holds approximately 120,000 clones, roughly 88% found once. There are 14 residues in the CDR3. In germline, CDR1 is MNHEY, CDR2 SVGAGI. On this clone: At one of its ends the junction is not consistent with the germline gene, which may arise from a read error.

The source material was peripheral blood. This chain joins TRBV6-5 and TRBJ1-1; 9 bases match TRBD1. This receptor was taken from a man in his fifties or sixties with acute or convalescent COVID-19. The CDR3 DNA reads as TGTGCCAGTACACAACGAGGGACAGGGTCTGACGCTTTCTTT. Amino acids: CASTQRGTGSDAFF.